The T cell receptor (beta chain) described here comes from a study of blood T cell repertoires in COVID-19. The authors' processing: Amplifying reference gene primers gave estimates of nucleated cell counts. Sequencing was performed with immunoSEQ multiplex PCR; in TCRdb, only in-frame clones are kept and a portion is missing. V, J and clone size are those of that table, while D and trimming were read from the DNA. The table lists around 200,000 clones, about 84% of them singletons. The germline V gene encodes CDR1 SNHLY and CDR2 FYNNEI. Trimming cost V 7 bases and J 5 bases; bases outside gene matches: 4. The CDR3 sequence is 13 residues long. Individuals aged about 18 to 100 years were recruited from 24 US areas. Researchers sorted participants into cohorts using their self-reported clinical history.

The source of this sequence is a man aged 40-49 years with acute COVID-19. The genes are TRBV2 and TRBJ2-1; 8 bases align to TRBD2. Material: PBMCs or T cells enriched from blood (not recorded which). The CDR3 protein is CASTGGRNNEQFF. The CDR3 nucleotides are TGTGCCAGCACTGGCGGGAGGAACAATGAGCAGTTCTTC.